The 19 T cell receptor beta chains below were found in one sample sequenced in a study of blood T cell repertoires in COVID-19 (dated by TCRdb to the early 2020s). Preparation of the library involved the immunoSEQ multiplex PCR assay. Held by TCRdb, this immuneACCESS table contains in-frame sequences only and omits some clones. Under half of the omission traces to an unresolved V gene where checked; the cause of the rest is unknown. In all, the sample holds some 89,000 clones, and approximately 87% of those were seen once. Of the sample, roughly 14% falls within the top ten clones. The sample taken for sequencing was peripheral blood. The receptors were gathered from a human donor in a cohort sampled during active COVID-19.

The chain uses TRBV5-1 and TRBJ2-3, with D possibly TRBD1 on 6 matching bases. The CDR3 contains 16 residues. The V end was cut by 4 bases, the J end by 2 bases, with 17 bases between. Germline-derived CDR1 and CDR2 are SGHRS and YFSETQ. The CDR3 loop is CASSVAQGPLTDTQYF. CDR3 DNA sequence: TGCGCCAGCAGCGTAGCCCAGGGGCCCCTCACAGATACGCAGTATTTT.

The rearrangement links TRBV2 to TRBJ2-1; TRBD1 aligns across 10 bases. Germline V CDR1 and CDR2: SNHLY, FYNNEI. V dropped 6 bases and J dropped 6; count of bases not matched to a gene: 11. CDR3 length: 16 residues. This CDR3 reads CASRIGPGQGINEQFF. CDR3 sequence (DNA): TGTGCCAGCAGAATTGGCCCGGGACAGGGGATCAATGAGCAGTTCTTC.

The V and J genes are TRBV18 and TRBJ1-2, with TRBD1 matching 8 bases. Per the germline V gene, CDR1 is KGHSH and CDR2 is LQKENI. This CDR3 spans 16 amino acids. Trimming took 5 bases from V and 8 from J; bases not matched to a gene: 16. The CDR3: CASSAPADRGSGGYTF. In DNA form, the CDR3 reads TGTGCCAGCTCAGCCCCCGCAGACAGGGGATCTGGGGGCTACACCTTC.

This clone has only a few counts. This chain links TRBV7-9 with TRBJ2-6, with 8 bases identical to TRBD1. The CDR3 has 19 residues. CDR1 SEHNR and CDR2 FQNEAQ come from the germline V gene (reference sequence). The V gene end was trimmed by 2 bases and the J gene end by 0 bases; junction bases not matched to a gene: 9. The CDR3 DNA reads as TGTGCCAGCAGCTTACGTCGGACAGGGAGAGGCTCTGGGGCCAACGTCCTGACTTTC. Translating it yields CASSLRRTGRGSGANVLTF.

This chain joins TRBV7-2 and TRBJ1-3; maybe TRBD1 (5 bases). Germline assignment: CDR1 SGHTA and CDR2 FQGNSA. The CDR3 contains 15 residues. V shed 4 bases and J shed 1 base, with 11 bases lying between them. The DNA for the CDR3 is TGTGCCAGCAGCTCCGCAGGGTGGTCTGGAAACACCATATATTTT. The encoded protein is CASSSAGWSGNTIYF. Looking up the rest from reference TRBV7-2 and TRBJ1-3 gives the full variable domain: GAGVSQSPSNKVTEKGKDVELRCDPISGHTALYWYRQSLGQGLEFLIYFQGNSAPDKSGLPSDRFSAERTGGSVSTLTIQRTQQEDSAVYLCASSSAGWSGNTIYFGEGSWLTVV.

This chain uses TRBV9 with TRBJ2-7; TRBD2 might be the D (7 bases). The V and J ends lost 0 bases and 6 bases respectively, with 16 bases between them. The CDR3 consists of 15 residues. Germline CDR1 and CDR2: SGDLS and YYNGEE. The DNA of the CDR3 is TGTGCCAGCAGCGTAGAGGGGGGGCTTTCCGCCGAGCAGTACTTC. This translates into CASSVEGGLSAEQYF.

The rearrangement links TRBV6-6 to TRBJ2-3; 8 positions agree with TRBD1. After removal of 8 bases from V and 4 bases from J, the junction contained 11 bases not matched to a gene. The CDR3 has 15 amino acids. Germline values: CDR1 MNHNY, CDR2 SVGAGI (reference sequence). The CDR3 nucleotides are TGTGCCAGCCGAGACGGACAGGGAGTGCCAGATACGCAGTATTTT. This encodes CASRDGQGVPDTQYF.

The chain combines TRBV6-5 with TRBJ2-1; tentatively, D is TRBD2 (6 bases). Trimming stripped 2 bases from V and 9 bases from J, with 11 bases between. The germline V gene has CDR1 MNHEY and CDR2 SVGAGI. There are 13 residues in the CDR3. The CDR3 nucleotides are TGTGCCAGCAGTTACCCGGTGGGAGGTGAGCAGTTCTTC. Translation: CASSYPVGGEQFF.

The V and J genes are TRBV3-1 (or the pseudogene TRBV3-2) and TRBJ2-2; 11 bases line up with TRBD1. Germline trimming cut 6 bases from V and 2 bases from J; bases unmatched to any gene: 8. Germline CDR1 LGHDT, CDR2 YNNKEL (reference sequence). The CDR3 consists of 17 residues. CDR3 bases: TGTGCCAGCAGTACCGGACAGGGGGCCCCTAACACCGGGGAGCTGTTTTTT. This codes for CASSTGQGAPNTGELFF.

V gene TRBV6-5 combines with J gene TRBJ1-1; D is possibly TRBD1 (5 bases). Per germline, CDR1 MNHEY and CDR2 SVGAGI. V gave up 5 bases and J gave up 7 bases, with 11 bases separating them. This CDR3 is built from 12 residues. The CDR3 reads CASSLQANEAFF. For the CDR3, the DNA is TGTGCCAGCAGTCTACAGGCTAATGAAGCTTTCTTT.

This clone has just one count. The rearrangement uses TRBV28 and TRBJ2-5; 8 nucleotides agree with TRBD1. With 6 bases clipped from V and 6 bases from J, the junction kept 6 bases outside the gene matches. Germline V gene lookup returns CDR1 MDHEN and CDR2 SYDVKM. The CDR3 spans 13 residues. The DNA of the CDR3 is TGTGCCAGCAGACTGGGGACAGGACAGACCCAGTACTTC. Translated, it gives CASRLGTGQTQYF. The full variable domain, its missing parts supplied by reference TRBV28 and TRBJ2-5, is DVKVTQSSRYLVKRTGEKVFLECVQDMDHENMFWYRQDPGLGLRLIYFSYDVKMKEKGDIPEGYSVSREKKERFSLILESASTNQTSMYLCASRLGTGQTQYFGPGTRLLVL.

The gene calls are TRBV28 and TRBJ1-2; 7 bases map to TRBD1. The length of the CDR3 is 14 residues. The trim removed 5 bases at V and 2 bases at J, leaving 5 bases unmatched. From germline, CDR1 is MDHEN and CDR2 SYDVKM. As DNA, the CDR3 is TGTGCCAGCAGTCGATCAGGGGGAAACTATGGCTACACCTTC. Translating gives CASSRSGGNYGYTF.

The V gene is TRBV7-3, the J gene TRBJ2-1; no definite D call. The V gene's germline CDR1 is SGHTA and CDR2 FQGTGA. CDR3 size: 13 residues. V was trimmed by 5 bases and J by 2 bases, leaving 7 bases between them. CDR3 amino acids: CASSPSPYNEQFF. CDR3 nucleotide sequence: TGTGCCAGCAGCCCAAGCCCCTACAATGAGCAGTTCTTC.

This clone appeared once. The V gene is TRBV9, the J gene TRBJ1-2; D not resolved. Deletions cut 0 bases from V and 4 bases from J, with 10 bases between. CDR1 SGDLS and CDR2 YYNGEE come from the germline V gene. The CDR3 covers 14 residues. CDR3 amino acids: CASSVGVTTYGYTF. CDR3 nucleotide sequence: TGTGCCAGCAGCGTAGGGGTTACTACCTATGGCTACACCTTC.

The chain carries TRBV5-1 and TRBJ2-2; maybe TRBD1 (6 bases). There are 16 residues in the CDR3. Looked up from germline, CDR1 is SGHRS and CDR2 is YFSETQ. V lost 2 bases to trimming and J lost 0 bases, with 11 bases between them. CDR3 residues: CASSLQGLSNTGELFF. The CDR3 DNA reads as TGCGCCAGCAGCTTACAGGGCTTATCGAACACCGGGGAGCTGTTTTTT.

V and J are TRBV3-1 (or the pseudogene TRBV3-2) and TRBJ1-2, with 7 bases aligning to TRBD1. Germline V gene data show CDR1 as LGHDT and CDR2 as YNNKEL (reference sequence). CDR3 length: 18 amino acids. With 3 bases clipped from V and 4 bases from J, the junction kept 17 bases outside the gene matches. As DNA, the CDR3 is TGTGCCAGCAGCCAGTATGAGGGAAGTGACAGGGTGGGCTATGGCTACACCTTC. Amino acid sequence: CASSQYEGSDRVGYGYTF.

The chain links TRBV5-6 to TRBJ2-7, with D possibly matching TRBD1 (6 bases). Germline CDR1 is SGHDT and CDR2 is YYEEEE. The CDR3 runs 12 residues. The ends were cut back, 4 bases at V and 6 bases at J, with 11 bases in the middle. CDR3 in DNA: TGTGCCAGCAGCCTTGGGGGCGGCGAGCAGTACTTC. Protein sequence: CASSLGGGEQYF.

The rearrangement joins TRBV7-2 to TRBJ2-3; 10 bases are a match to TRBD2. The CDR3 runs to 15 residues. Germline CDR1 and CDR2: SGHTA and FQGNSA. J lost 4 bases, V lost 3 bases, and 4 bases had no gene match. Here the CDR3 reads CASSFTSGNADTQYF. The CDR3 nucleotides read TGTGCCAGCAGCTTCACTAGCGGGAACGCAGATACGCAGTATTTT.

V gene TRBV4-1 combines with J gene TRBJ2-2; 8 bases match TRBD1. The CDR3 loop spans 15 amino acids. Trimming at V came to 1 base and at J to 7 bases, leaving 5 bases not matched to a gene. Germline loops: CDR1 MGHRA, CDR2 YSYEKL. CDR3 in amino acids: CASSQGQGFGGELFF. CDR3 DNA: TGCGCCAGCAGCCAAGGACAGGGGTTTGGCGGGGAGCTGTTTTTT.